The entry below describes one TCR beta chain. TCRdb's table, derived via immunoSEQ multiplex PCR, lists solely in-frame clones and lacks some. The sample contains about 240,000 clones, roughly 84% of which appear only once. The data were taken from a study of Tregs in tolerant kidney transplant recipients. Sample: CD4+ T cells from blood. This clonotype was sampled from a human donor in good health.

CDR3: CASSYSVQGGREQYF. Written as DNA, the CDR3 is TGTGCCAGCAGTTACTCCGTACAGGGAGGGCGCGAGCAGTACTTC. The chain couples TRBV6-6 to TRBJ2-5; possibly TRBD2 for D (7 bases). The J call may not be correct, given that the DNA end is closer to TRBJ2-7. The CDR3 is 15 amino acids. From germline, CDR1 is MNHNY and CDR2 SVGAGI (reference sequence).